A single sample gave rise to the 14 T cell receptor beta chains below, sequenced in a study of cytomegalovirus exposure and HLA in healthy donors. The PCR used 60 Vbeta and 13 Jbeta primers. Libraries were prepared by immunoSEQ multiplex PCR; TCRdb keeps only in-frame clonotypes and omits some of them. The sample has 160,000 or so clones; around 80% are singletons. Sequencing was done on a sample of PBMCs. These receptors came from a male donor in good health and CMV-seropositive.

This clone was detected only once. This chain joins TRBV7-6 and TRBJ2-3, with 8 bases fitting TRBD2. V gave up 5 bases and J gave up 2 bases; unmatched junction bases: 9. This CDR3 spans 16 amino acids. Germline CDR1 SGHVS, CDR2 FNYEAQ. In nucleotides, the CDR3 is TGTGCCAGCAGCCCGAGACTAGCGCCGAACACAGATACGCAGTATTTT. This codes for CASSPRLAPNTDTQYF.

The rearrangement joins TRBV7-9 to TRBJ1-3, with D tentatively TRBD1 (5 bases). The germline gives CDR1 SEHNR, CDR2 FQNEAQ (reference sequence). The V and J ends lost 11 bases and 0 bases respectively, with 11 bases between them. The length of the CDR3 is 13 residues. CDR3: CAGSRASGNTIYF. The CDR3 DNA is TGTGCCGGATCCAGGGCCTCTGGAAACACCATATATTTT.

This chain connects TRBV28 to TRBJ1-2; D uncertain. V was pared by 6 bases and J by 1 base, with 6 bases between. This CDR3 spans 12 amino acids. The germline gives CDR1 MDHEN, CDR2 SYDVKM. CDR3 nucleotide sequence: TGTGCCAGCAGCGGGATTAACTATGGCTACACCTTC. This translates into CASSGINYGYTF.

CDR3 region: CASSLYREPGNTIYF. The CDR3, as DNA: TGCGCCAGCAGCTTGTACAGGGAACCTGGAAACACCATATATTTT. The J gene is TRBJ1-3, the V gene TRBV5-1, with D tentatively TRBD1 (6 bases). CDR3 length equals 15 residues. V was pared by 1 base and J by 2 bases, with 10 bases between. CDR1 is SGHRS and CDR2 is YFSETQ in the germline V gene.

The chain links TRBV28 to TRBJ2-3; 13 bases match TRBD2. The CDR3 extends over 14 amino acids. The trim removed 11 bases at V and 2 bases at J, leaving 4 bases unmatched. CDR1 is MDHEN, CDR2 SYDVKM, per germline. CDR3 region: CALGTSGITDTQYF. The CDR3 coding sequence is TGTGCCTTAGGGACTAGCGGGATCACAGATACGCAGTATTTT.

The CDR3 protein is CASRDRGDYGYTF. In DNA form, the CDR3 reads TGTGCCAGCAGGGACAGGGGGGACTATGGCTACACCTTC. This rearrangement joins TRBV6-1 to TRBJ1-2; 10 bases line up with TRBD1. The CDR3 is made up of 13 amino acids. The germline gives CDR1 MNHNS, CDR2 SASEGT. The junction had 1 base not matched to a gene; V was cut back by 6 bases and J by 3 bases.

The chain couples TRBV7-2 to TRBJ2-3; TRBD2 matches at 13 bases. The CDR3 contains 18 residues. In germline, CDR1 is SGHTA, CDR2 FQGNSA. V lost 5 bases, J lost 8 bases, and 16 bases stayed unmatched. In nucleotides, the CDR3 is TGTGCCAGCAGCCCAACTAGCGGGAGGGCCCCTAGCCTTGGTACGCAGTATTTT. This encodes CASSPTSGRAPSLGTQYF.

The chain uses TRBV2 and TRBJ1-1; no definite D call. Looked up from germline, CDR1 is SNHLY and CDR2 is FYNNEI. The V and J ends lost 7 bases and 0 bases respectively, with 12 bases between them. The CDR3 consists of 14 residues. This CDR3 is CASTRGIMNTEAFF. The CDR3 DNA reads TGTGCCAGCACCCGTGGCATCATGAACACTGAAGCTTTCTTT. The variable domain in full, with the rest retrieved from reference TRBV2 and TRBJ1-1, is EPEVTQTPSHQVTQMGQEVILRCVPISNHLYFYWYRQILGQKVEFLVSFYNNEISEKSEIFDDQFSVERPDGSNFTLKIRSTKLEDSAMYFCASTRGIMNTEAFFGQGTRLTVV.

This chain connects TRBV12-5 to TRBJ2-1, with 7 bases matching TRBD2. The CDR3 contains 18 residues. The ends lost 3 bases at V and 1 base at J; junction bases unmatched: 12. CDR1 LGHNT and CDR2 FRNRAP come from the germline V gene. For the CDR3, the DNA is TGTGCTAGTGGTTTCGGACGCCGGACTAGTTGGTCCTACAATGAGCAGTTCTTC. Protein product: CASGFGRRTSWSYNEQFF.

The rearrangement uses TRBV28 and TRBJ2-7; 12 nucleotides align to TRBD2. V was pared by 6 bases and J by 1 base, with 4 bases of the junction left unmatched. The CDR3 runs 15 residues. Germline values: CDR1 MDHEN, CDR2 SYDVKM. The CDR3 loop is CASSLLAGGSYEQYF. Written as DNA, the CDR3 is TGTGCCAGCAGCCTCCTAGCGGGAGGGTCCTACGAGCAGTACTTC.

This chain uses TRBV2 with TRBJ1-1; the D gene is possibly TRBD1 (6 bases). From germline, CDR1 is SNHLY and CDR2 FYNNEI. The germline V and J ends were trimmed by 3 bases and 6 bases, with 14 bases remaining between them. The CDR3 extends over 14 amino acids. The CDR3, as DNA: TGTGCCAGCAGTGATAGGGGGGGGCGGGCTGAAGCTTTCTTT. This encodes CASSDRGGRAEAFF.

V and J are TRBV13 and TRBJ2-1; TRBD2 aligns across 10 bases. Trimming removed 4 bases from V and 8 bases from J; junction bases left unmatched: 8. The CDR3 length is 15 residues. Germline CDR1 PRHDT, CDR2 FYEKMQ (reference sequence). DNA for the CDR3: TGTGCCAGCAGCTCGTTAGCGGGAGGTAGGGATGAGCAGTTCTTC. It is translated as CASSSLAGGRDEQFF.

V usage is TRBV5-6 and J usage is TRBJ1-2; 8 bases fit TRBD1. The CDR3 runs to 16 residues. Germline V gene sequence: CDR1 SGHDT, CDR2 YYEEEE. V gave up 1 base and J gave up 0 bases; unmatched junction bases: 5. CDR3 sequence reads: CASSLRRTGPNYGYTF. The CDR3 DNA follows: TGTGCCAGCAGCTTGCGTAGGACAGGGCCTAACTATGGCTACACCTTC.

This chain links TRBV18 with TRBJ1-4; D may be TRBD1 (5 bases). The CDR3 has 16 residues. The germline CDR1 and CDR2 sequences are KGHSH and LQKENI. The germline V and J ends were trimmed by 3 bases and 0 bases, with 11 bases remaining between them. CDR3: CASSPNVGATNEKLFF. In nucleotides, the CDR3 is TGTGCCAGCTCACCCAACGTAGGGGCAACTAATGAAAAACTGTTTTTT.